Listed here are 4 T cell receptor beta chains from one sample, sequenced in a study of T-cell memory formation after mild COVID-19. From the 5' RACE reads, TCRdb called clonotypes with MiXCR, one entry per CDR3 protein. The top ten clones hold approximately 23% of a sample with about 280,000 distinct CDR3 sequences, 7.5% to 9.5% of them seen once. The sequenced sample consisted of PBMCs or a T cell subset sorted from them (not recorded which). Receptor source: a man younger than 30 who had mild COVID-19 (a few samples of this study predate the infection). Cell type and time point are not known.

This clonotype was observed at least ten times. The chain links TRBV7-2 to TRBJ2-5; 7 positions agree with TRBD1. There are 13 residues in the CDR3. The V gene end was trimmed by 5 bases and the J gene end by 6 bases; junction bases not matched to a gene: 6. Germline V CDR1 and CDR2: SGHTA, FQGNSA. The CDR3 is CASSDRESKTQYF. The CDR3 DNA reads TGTGCCAGCAGCGACAGGGAGTCGAAGACCCAGTACTTC.

The V gene is TRBV7-9, the J gene TRBJ1-2; D unclear. The CDR3 extends over 11 amino acids. Trimming removed 5 bases at V and 9 bases at J, with 10 bases between. From germline, CDR1 is SEHNR and CDR2 FQNEAQ (reference sequence). For the CDR3, the DNA is TGTGCCAGCAGCCCGAGTGACCGCTACACCTTC. Its protein product is CASSPSDRYTF.

At least ten counts were recorded for this clonotype. This sequence joins TRBV20-1 and TRBJ1-6, with 7 nucleotides matching TRBD1. The CDR3 covers 15 residues. Germline V gene sequence: CDR1 DFQATT, CDR2 SNEGSKA (reference sequence). J was trimmed by 10 bases and V by 0 bases; bases with no gene match: 9. Written as DNA, the CDR3 is TGCAGTGCTAGAGACGTTAGACAGGGTGGGTCACCCCTCCACTTT. Translating it yields CSARDVRQGGSPLHF.

This clonotype occurred a few times. V and J are TRBV4-2 and TRBJ1-5, with D tentatively TRBD1 (6 bases). This CDR3 has 13 residues. V was shortened by 0 bases and J by 10 bases, with 10 bases between the two germline ends. Germline loops: CDR1 LGHNA, CDR2 YNFKEQ. The CDR3 spells CASSQDGGRPQHF. In DNA form, the CDR3 reads TGTGCCAGCAGCCAAGATGGGGGCCGACCCCAGCATTTT.